The 3 T cell receptor beta chains below were found in one sample sequenced in a study of early T cells in non-severe SARS-CoV-2 infection. One entry per CDR3 protein results from TCRdb running MiXCR on the 5' RACE reads. The repertoire holds tens of thousands of distinct CDR3 sequences, with about 9.4% as singletons. Sequencing was done on a sample of whole blood. These receptors all come from an adult who was a healthcare worker with PCR-confirmed SARS-CoV-2 infection or an uninfected control (not recorded which).

This clonotype occurred a few times. The chain recombines TRBV29-1 with TRBJ2-1; weak D call: TRBD1 (5 bases). The CDR3 loop spans 13 amino acids. In germline, CDR1 is SQVTM, CDR2 ANQGSEA. Deletions cut 3 bases from V and 5 bases from J, with 11 bases between. The CDR3 sequence: CSVEGWGDNEQFF. The CDR3 DNA reads TGCAGCGTTGAGGGTTGGGGCGACAATGAGCAGTTCTTC.

CDR3 nucleotide sequence: TGTGCCAGCAGCTCTTTCCGACAGTTCTATGGCTACACCTTC. It is translated as CASSSFRQFYGYTF. This chain uses TRBV7-9 with TRBJ1-2, with D maybe TRBD1 (5 bases). Trimming cost V 4 bases and J 4 bases, with 13 bases left between them. The CDR3 extends over 14 amino acids. Per the germline V gene, CDR1 is SEHNR and CDR2 is FQNEAQ (reference sequence).

This clonotype was counted between two and nine times. The chain recombines TRBV29-1 with TRBJ2-3, with D perhaps matching TRBD1 (7 bases). CDR1 and CDR2 (germline): SQVTM, ANQGSEA. The CDR3 sequence is 14 residues long. V dropped 3 bases and J dropped 2 bases, with 12 bases sitting between them. The DNA for the CDR3 is TGCAGCGTTGATGGCGGGACAGTCACAGATACGCAGTATTTT. It codes for CSVDGGTVTDTQYF.